This TCR beta chain appears in the sequencing data of a study of CD8 T cells in Susac syndrome. Study context: When blood was drawn, the patients with Susac syndrome were therapy-naive, on corticosteroids, or on intravenous immunoglobulin alone. Whole-study results and caveats: Expansion of clones was not seen in the CD4+ T cell repertoires of Susac syndrome.

The CDR3 runs 13 residues. Between the trimmed V and J ends, which lost 6 bases and 5 bases, there was a span of 14 bases. Germline values: CDR1 LGHDT, CDR2 YNNKEL (reference sequence). Worth noting for this clonotype: Its specificity is not known.

An amount of RNA that ranged from 0.5 to 1 ug was reverse transcribed with random hexamers. In TCRdb, the immunoSEQ multiplex PCR reads were re-called with MiXCR into one record per CDR3 protein. The data hold roughly 190,000 distinct CDR3 sequences, with roughly 90% observed a single time. Input material: CD4+ T cells from PBMCs. The chain uses TRBV3-1 and TRBJ2-7, with D possibly matching TRBD1 (6 bases). The receptor comes from a human donor with Susac syndrome. CDR3 protein: CASRSSGAHEQYF. The CDR3 DNA sequence: TGTGCCAGCAGATCATCAGGGGCTCACGAGCAGTACTTC.